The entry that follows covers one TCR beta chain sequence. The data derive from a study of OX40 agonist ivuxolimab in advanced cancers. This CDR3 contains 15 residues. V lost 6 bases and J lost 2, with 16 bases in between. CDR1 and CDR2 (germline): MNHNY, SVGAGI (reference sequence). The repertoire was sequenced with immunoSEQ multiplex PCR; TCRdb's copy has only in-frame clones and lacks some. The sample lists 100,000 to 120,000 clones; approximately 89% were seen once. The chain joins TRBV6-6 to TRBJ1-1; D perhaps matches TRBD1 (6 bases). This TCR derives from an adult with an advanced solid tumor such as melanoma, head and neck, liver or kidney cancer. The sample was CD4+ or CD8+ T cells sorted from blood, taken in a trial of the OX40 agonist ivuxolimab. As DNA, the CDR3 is TGTGCCAGCAGAGGATCGGGGGGGCGAAACACTGAAGCTTTCTTT. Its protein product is CASRGSGGRNTEAFF.